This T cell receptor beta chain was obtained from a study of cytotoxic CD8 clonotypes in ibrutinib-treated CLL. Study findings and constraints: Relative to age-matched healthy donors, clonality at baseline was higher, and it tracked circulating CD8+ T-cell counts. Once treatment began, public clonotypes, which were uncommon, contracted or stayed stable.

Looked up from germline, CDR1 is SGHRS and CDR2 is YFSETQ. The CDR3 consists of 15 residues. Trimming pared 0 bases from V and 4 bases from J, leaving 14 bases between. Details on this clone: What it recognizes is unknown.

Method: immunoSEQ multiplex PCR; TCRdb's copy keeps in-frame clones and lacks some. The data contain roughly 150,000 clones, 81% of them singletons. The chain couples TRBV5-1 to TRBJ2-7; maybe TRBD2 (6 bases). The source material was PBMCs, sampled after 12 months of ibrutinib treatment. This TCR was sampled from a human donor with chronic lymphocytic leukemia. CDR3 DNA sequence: TGCGCCAGCAGCTTGGCCGGGGGAGGAGCATACGAGCAGTACTTC. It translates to CASSLAGGGAYEQYF.